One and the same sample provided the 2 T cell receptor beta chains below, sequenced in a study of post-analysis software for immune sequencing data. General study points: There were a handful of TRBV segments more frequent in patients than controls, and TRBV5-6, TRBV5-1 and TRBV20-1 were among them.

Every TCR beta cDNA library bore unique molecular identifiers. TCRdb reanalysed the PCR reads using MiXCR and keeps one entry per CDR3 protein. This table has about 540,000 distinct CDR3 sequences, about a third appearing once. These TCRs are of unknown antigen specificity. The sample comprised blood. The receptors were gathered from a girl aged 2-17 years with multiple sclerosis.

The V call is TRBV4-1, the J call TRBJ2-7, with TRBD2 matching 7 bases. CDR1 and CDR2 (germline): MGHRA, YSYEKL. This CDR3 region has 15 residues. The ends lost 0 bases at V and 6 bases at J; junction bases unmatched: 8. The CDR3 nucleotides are TGCGCCAGCAGCCAAGATGCAGCGGGGCGTCTCGAGCAGTACTTC. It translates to CASSQDAAGRLEQYF.

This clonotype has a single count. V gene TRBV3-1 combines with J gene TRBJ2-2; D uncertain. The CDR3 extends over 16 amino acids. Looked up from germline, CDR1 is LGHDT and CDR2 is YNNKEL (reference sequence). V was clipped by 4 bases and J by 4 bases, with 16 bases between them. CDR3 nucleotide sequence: TGTGCCAGCAGCCCACGGACGACAATCGTCACCGGGGAGCTGTTTTTT. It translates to CASSPRTTIVTGELFF.